Reported below is one T cell receptor (beta chain). Its antigen is undetermined. The PCR had 60 Vbeta and 13 Jbeta primers. Libraries were prepared by immunoSEQ multiplex PCR; TCRdb keeps only in-frame clonotypes and omits some of them. The repertoire holds 96,000 or so clones, with 65% to 75% as singletons. This sample was included in a study of cytomegalovirus exposure and HLA in healthy donors. Whole-study results and caveats: A later analysis appeared to link common viral pathogens to several of the most significant clusters. Accurate HLA-A and HLA-B prediction from TCR beta sequences was reported for most subjects. Later work associated roughly 15,000 TCR beta sequences with HLA alleles at 0.05 false discovery rate.

Trimming removed 2 bases from V and 10 bases from J; junction bases left unmatched: 5. The CDR3 extends over 14 amino acids. CDR1 and CDR2 (germline): SNHLY, FYNNEI. This receptor was obtained from a woman between 65 and 79 years old in good health and CMV-seropositive. This chain connects TRBV2 to TRBJ2-1; TRBD2 matches 10 bases. The sample comprised PBMCs. CDR3 loop: CASSELAGAPEQFF. As DNA, the CDR3 is TGTGCCAGCAGTGAACTAGCGGGAGCACCCGAGCAGTTCTTC.